This T cell receptor (beta chain) was obtained from a study of response to subunit inactivated influenza vaccine. Study observations and caveats: Authors suggested each seasonal flu vaccination may recruit only limited numbers of new T cells.

This CDR3 has 17 amino acids. The V segment lost 4 bases and the J segment 6 bases; nucleotides outside the gene matches: 12. The germline gives CDR1 KGHDR, CDR2 SFDVKD. This clonotype has a count of ten or more. The antigen is not known. TCRdb used MiXCR to reprocess the RT-PCR reads, holding one entry per CDR3 protein. The sample has about 530,000 distinct CDR3 sequences; around 11% are singletons. The rearrangement uses TRBV24-1 and TRBJ2-1, with 9 bases matching TRBD1. This receptor was obtained from a man aged 50 to 59 who received an inactivated influenza vaccine. The sample here was PBMCs from blood, taken on the day of vaccination. The DNA for the CDR3 is TGTGCCACCAGTGACCAGCGCCCGGGACAGGGAAGCAATGAGCAGTTCTTC. This gives the protein CATSDQRPGQGSNEQFF.